This TCR beta chain was profiled in a study of blood T cell repertoires in COVID-19. Study-wide background: Italy, Spain and the United States were the sources of the convalescent and acute COVID-19 samples.

The CDR3 length is 14 residues. Germline-derived CDR1 and CDR2 are SGHTA and FQGNSA. Trimming pared 6 bases from V and 4 bases from J, leaving 13 bases between. Each recovered donor of Cohort 3 presented with two negative PCRs, clearance, or symptom resolution. Some clones are missing from TCRdb's copy, which holds only in-frame ones; the method was immunoSEQ multiplex PCR. The sample carries about 220,000 clones, 70% to 85% recorded once. The sequence came from a middle-aged man who had recovered from COVID-19. The chain links TRBV7-2 to TRBJ2-1; perhaps TRBD2 as D (6 bases). What was sequenced was PBMCs or T cells enriched from blood (not recorded which). CDR3 in DNA: TGTGCCAGCAGAACGACCGGGGGATACAATGAGCAGTTCTTC. Protein: CASRTTGGYNEQFF.